The rows below give T cell receptor beta chains drawn from one sample of a study of post-analysis software for immune sequencing data. TCRdb re-derived calls from the PCR reads in MiXCR, one entry per CDR3 protein. The profile shows a few hundred thousand distinct CDR3 sequences, 36% of them singletons. The sequencing sample was made of blood. Receptor source: a girl under 18 with multiple sclerosis. The CDR3 runs from the conserved cysteine through the conserved F or W. The D gene is left open where the match is weak. Only some rows state a clone size, as once, few, many or a class for expanded clones.

d_gene: -; abundance: many; j_gene: TRBJ2-1; v_gene: TRBV7-2; CDR3aa: CASSWGETYNEQFF; CDR3nt: TGTGCCAGCAGCTGGGGGGAAACCTACAATGAGCAGTTCTTC
d_gene: -; abundance: many; j_gene: TRBJ2-1; v_gene: TRBV6-5; CDR3aa: CASRMGDTEYNEQFF; CDR3nt: TGTGCCAGCAGAATGGGGGACACAGAATACAATGAGCAGTTCTTC
d_gene: -; abundance: -; j_gene: TRBJ1-1; v_gene: TRBV15; CDR3aa: CATSSLPGHTNTEAFF; CDR3nt: TGTGCCACCAGCAGCCTACCAGGACACACGAACACTGAAGCTTTCTTT
d_gene: -; abundance: many; j_gene: TRBJ1-1; v_gene: TRBV7-8; CDR3aa: CASNSGLGNTEAFF; CDR3nt: TGTGCCAGCAACTCAGGGCTAGGGAACACTGAAGCTTTCTTT
d_gene: TRBD1; abundance: -; j_gene: TRBJ1-1; v_gene: TRBV6-6; CDR3aa: CASSTGQGGTEAFF; CDR3nt: TGTGCCAGCAGTACCGGACAGGGCGGCACTGAAGCTTTCTTT
d_gene: TRBD1; abundance: few; j_gene: TRBJ1-2; v_gene: TRBV6-5; CDR3aa: CASSYPTGTGSGYTF; CDR3nt: TGTGCCAGCAGTTACCCCACCGGGACAGGGTCGGGCTACACCTTC
d_gene: TRBD2; abundance: many; j_gene: TRBJ2-3; v_gene: TRBV5-1; CDR3aa: CASSSLAGVTDTQYF; CDR3nt: TGCGCCAGCAGCTCCCTAGCGGGGGTCACAGATACGCAGTATTTT
d_gene: TRBD2; abundance: many; j_gene: TRBJ2-1; v_gene: TRBV11-1; CDR3aa: CASSLATSGTYNEQFF; CDR3nt: TGTGCCAGCAGCTTAGCGACTAGCGGCACCTACAATGAGCAGTTCTTC
d_gene: -; abundance: many; j_gene: TRBJ1-6; v_gene: TRBV20-1; CDR3aa: CSATRVQRIPPLHF; CDR3nt: TGCAGTGCAACCCGGGTTCAGAGAATCCCACCCCTCCACTTT
d_gene: TRBD1; abundance: -; j_gene: TRBJ2-5; v_gene: TRBV18; CDR3aa: CASSRTTGGQETQYF; CDR3nt: TGTGCCAGCTCACGTACTACAGGGGGCCAAGAGACCCAGTACTTC
d_gene: TRBD1; abundance: few; j_gene: TRBJ1-4; v_gene: TRBV12-3/TRBV12-4; CDR3aa: CASTRSDRGHQREKLFF; CDR3nt: TGTGCCAGCACCCGGTCGGACAGGGGCCATCAGCGGGAAAAACTGTTTTTT
d_gene: TRBD1; abundance: many; j_gene: TRBJ1-4; v_gene: TRBV6-5; CDR3aa: CASSLSRGPGEKLFF; CDR3nt: TGTGCCAGCAGCCTTTCCAGGGGGCCGGGTGAAAAACTGTTTTTT
d_gene: -; abundance: few; j_gene: TRBJ2-5; v_gene: TRBV6-5; CDR3aa: CASSYSGGQETQYF; CDR3nt: TGTGCCAGCAGTTACTCAGGCGGACAAGAGACCCAGTACTTC
d_gene: -; abundance: -; j_gene: TRBJ2-6; v_gene: TRBV4-3; CDR3aa: CASSQQGQFLSGANVLTF; CDR3nt: TGCGCCAGCAGCCAACAGGGCCAATTTCTCTCTGGGGCCAACGTCCTGACTTTC
d_gene: -; abundance: -; j_gene: TRBJ2-2; v_gene: TRBV7-3; CDR3aa: CASSWRPNTGELFF; CDR3nt: TGTGCCAGCAGCTGGCGGCCGAACACCGGGGAGCTGTTTTTT
d_gene: TRBD1; abundance: -; j_gene: TRBJ2-7; v_gene: TRBV25-1; CDR3aa: CASSGTGFYEQYF; CDR3nt: TGTGCCAGCAGTGGGACAGGGTTCTACGAGCAGTACTTC
d_gene: TRBD1; abundance: few; j_gene: TRBJ1-1; v_gene: TRBV6-5; CDR3aa: CASSYAGGEAFF; CDR3nt: TGTGCCAGCAGTTACGCAGGGGGGGAAGCTTTCTTT
d_gene: TRBD2; abundance: -; j_gene: TRBJ2-5; v_gene: TRBV7-2; CDR3aa: CASSLQGTSGETQYF; CDR3nt: TGTGCCAGCAGCTTACAAGGGACTAGCGGTGAGACCCAGTACTTC
d_gene: TRBD2; abundance: many; j_gene: TRBJ2-3; v_gene: TRBV7-2; CDR3aa: CASRREGRGDTQYF; CDR3nt: TGTGCCAGCAGGAGGGAGGGCCGGGGAGATACGCAGTATTTT
d_gene: -; abundance: many; j_gene: TRBJ2-2; v_gene: TRBV7-2; CDR3aa: CASSLDSRGTGELFF; CDR3nt: TGTGCCAGCAGCTTAGACTCTAGGGGGACCGGGGAGCTGTTTTTT
d_gene: TRBD1; abundance: many; j_gene: TRBJ1-5; v_gene: TRBV24-1; CDR3aa: CATSAPAPGGAGNQPQHF; CDR3nt: TGTGCCACCAGTGCCCCAGCCCCAGGGGGCGCGGGTAATCAGCCCCAGCATTTT
d_gene: -; abundance: many; j_gene: TRBJ1-2; v_gene: TRBV7-2; CDR3aa: CASSLAAIGANYGYTF; CDR3nt: TGTGCCAGCAGCTTAGCCGCCATTGGGGCTAACTATGGCTACACCTTC
d_gene: -; abundance: -; j_gene: TRBJ1-6; v_gene: TRBV6-1; CDR3aa: CASMSVYNSPLHF; CDR3nt: TGTGCCAGCATGTCGGTCTATAATTCACCCCTCCACTTT
d_gene: TRBD1; abundance: many; j_gene: TRBJ1-2; v_gene: TRBV20-1; CDR3aa: CSATAGGQGNYGYTF; CDR3nt: TGCAGTGCGACCGCCGGGGGACAGGGGAACTATGGCTACACCTTC
d_gene: -; abundance: many; j_gene: TRBJ2-4; v_gene: TRBV6-1; CDR3aa: CASTEVQGPRNIQYF; CDR3nt: TGTGCCAGCACCGAGGTCCAGGGGCCGCGGAACATTCAGTACTTC
d_gene: TRBD1; abundance: few; j_gene: TRBJ1-1; v_gene: TRBV5-1; CDR3aa: CASSTGTGEPFF; CDR3nt: TGCGCCAGCAGCACCGGGACAGGGGAACCTTTCTTT
d_gene: -; abundance: -; j_gene: TRBJ2-5; v_gene: TRBV28; CDR3aa: CASSPLGGTWEYF; CDR3nt: TGTGCCAGCAGTCCCCTGGGGGGAACCTGGGAGTACTTC
d_gene: -; abundance: once; j_gene: TRBJ2-5; v_gene: TRBV4-1; CDR3aa: CASSQAPPETQYF; CDR3nt: TGCGCCAGCAGCCAAGCTCCCCCGGAGACCCAGTACTTC